This paragraph reports one T cell receptor (beta chain). Its antigen remains unidentified. The sample holds no much larger clone one base away, and base qualities are not on file. The library was built by means of the immunoSEQ multiplex PCR assay. TCRdb took over this immuneACCESS table, retaining in-frame rearrangements with V and J assigned. Such tables are incomplete; in checked studies, under half of the missing clones stem from an unresolved V gene, and the remainder is unexplained. The sample data list roughly 61,000 clones, and about 94% of these were observed just once. Over 2% of the sample lies in the top ten. The data belong to a study of T cell changes during pregnancy in multiple sclerosis (dated by TCRdb to between 2018 and 2020). Background for the entire study: Changes in the T cell repertoire over the course of pregnancy were examined in this study in women with multiple sclerosis.

Reading from cysteine to phenylalanine, the CDR3 counts 16 amino acids. Only the CDR3 DNA stays, 48 bases, in frame from base 1. For CDR1 and CDR2, the germline V gene (reference sequence) lists LNHNV and YYDKDF. Trimming removed 4 bases from V and 0 bases from J; the gene matches leave 8 bases unexplained. This TCR was sampled from a female donor with multiple sclerosis, enrolled in a pregnancy study. Sequencing used CD8+ T cells from peripheral blood mononuclear cells, obtained after pregnancy. The V and J genes are TRBV15 and TRBJ1-1; 7 bases in the junction line up with TRBD1. The sequenced DNA is TGTGCCACCAGCACCGGGGACAGTGCCATGAACACTGAAGCTTTCTTT. This encodes CATSTGDSAMNTEAFF.